Shown below are 32 T cell receptor beta chains from a single sample sequenced in a study of blood T cell repertoires in COVID-19. The table came from immunoSEQ multiplex PCR; TCRdb's copy has only in-frame clones and leaves some out. The sample shows about 170,000 clones, over 70% of them seen only once. The sample was PBMCs or T cells enriched from blood (not recorded which). These receptors came from a woman in her fifties or sixties in a cohort exposed to, infected with or recovered from COVID-19 (not recorded which).

The gene calls are TRBV29-1 and TRBJ2-2; possible D gene TRBD1, 6 bases. Trimming cost V 6 bases and J 1 base, with 15 bases left between them. The CDR3 length is 15 residues. From germline, CDR1 is SQVTM and CDR2 ANQGSEA. Written as DNA, the CDR3 is TGCAGCGTGCACCACCCGGGACAGAACACCGGGGAGCTGTTTTTT. It yields the protein CSVHHPGQNTGELFF.

The chain employs TRBV5-1 and TRBJ1-1; D is possibly TRBD1 (5 bases). The germline gives CDR1 SGHRS, CDR2 YFSETQ. The CDR3 covers 14 residues. V lost 4 bases and J lost 1, with 11 bases in between. This CDR3 reads CASSMDTSNTEAFF. Written as DNA, the CDR3 is TGCGCCAGCAGCATGGACACCTCGAACACTGAAGCTTTCTTT.

A word on this clone: Its ends do not fully match the called genes, so a read error is possible. This sequence joins TRBV11-2 and TRBJ2-5; no reliable D call. Germline CDR1 and CDR2: SGHAT and FQNNGV. The CDR3 is 17 residues long. The CDR3 DNA reads as TGTGCCAGCAGCTCCGACGCATCGGCGACTGGAAGAGAGGCCCAGTACTTC. It is translated as CASSSDASATGREAQYF.

The genes are TRBV7-9 and TRBJ2-5; 10 bases map to TRBD1. Unmatched junction bases numbered 16, after V lost 5 bases and J lost 4 bases. Germline V CDR1 and CDR2: SEHNR, FQNEAQ (reference sequence). The CDR3 is 18 amino acids. The CDR3 is CASSGRSRQGALGETQYF. The CDR3 DNA is TGTGCCAGCAGCGGACGGAGTAGACAGGGGGCTTTAGGAGAGACCCAGTACTTC. Based on the CDR3 plus reference TRBV7-9 and TRBJ2-5, the full variable domain is DTGVSQNPRHKITKRGQNVTFRCDPISEHNRLYWYRQTLGQGPEFLTYFQNEAQLEKSRLLSDRFSAERPKGSFSTLEIQRTEQGDSAMYLCASSGRSRQGALGETQYFGPGTRLLVL.

The chain combines TRBV7-2 with TRBJ1-2; 10 nucleotides align to TRBD1. Losses at the gene ends were 5 bases for V and 8 bases for J; bases not matched to a gene: 14. The CDR3 has 16 amino acids. The germline V gene encodes CDR1 SGHTA and CDR2 FQGNSA. The CDR3 is CASSVYLGQGRDGYTF. The CDR3 DNA reads as TGTGCCAGCAGCGTCTACTTGGGACAGGGGAGGGACGGCTACACCTTC. Complete variable domain (other parts from reference TRBV7-2 and TRBJ1-2): GAGVSQSPSNKVTEKGKDVELRCDPISGHTALYWYRQSLGQGLEFLIYFQGNSAPDKSGLPSDRFSAERTGGSVSTLTIQRTQQEDSAVYLCASSVYLGQGRDGYTFGSGTRLTVV.

The chain uses TRBV2 and TRBJ2-7; D unclear. Per the germline V gene, CDR1 is SNHLY and CDR2 is FYNNEI. Trimming stripped 4 bases from V and 6 bases from J, with 19 bases between. The CDR3 has 15 residues. CDR3 amino acids: CASSAEEIPLSEQYF. The CDR3 DNA follows: TGTGCCAGCAGTGCTGAGGAAATCCCCTTAAGCGAGCAGTACTTC. The full variable domain, its missing parts supplied by reference TRBV2 and TRBJ2-7, is EPEVTQTPSHQVTQMGQEVILRCVPISNHLYFYWYRQILGQKVEFLVSFYNNEISEKSEIFDDQFSVERPDGSNFTLKIRSTKLEDSAMYFCASSAEEIPLSEQYFGPGTRLTVT.

This sequence joins TRBV30 and TRBJ2-7; maybe TRBD2 (6 bases). The germline V gene has CDR1 GTSNPN and CDR2 SVGIG (reference sequence). V was trimmed by 0 bases and J by 0 bases, leaving 24 bases between them. The CDR3 totals 19 residues. CDR3 region: CAWSVHEGGGIFCSYEQYF. The CDR3 coding sequence is TGTGCCTGGAGTGTACATGAGGGCGGCGGGATTTTTTGCTCCTACGAGCAGTACTTC.

The chain joins TRBV4-1 to TRBJ2-1; D is unclear. V was cut by 1 base and J by 6 bases, with 10 bases left in between. This CDR3 comprises 14 residues. In germline, CDR1 is MGHRA, CDR2 YSYEKL. This CDR3 reads CASSQALHTNEQFF. In nucleotides, the CDR3 is TGCGCCAGCAGCCAAGCCCTCCACACCAATGAGCAGTTCTTC.

This clone was seen just once. The V call is TRBV7-9, the J call TRBJ2-7; a possible D gene is TRBD1 (6 bases). The germline V gene has CDR1 SEHNR and CDR2 FQNEAQ (reference sequence). Trimming removed 0 bases from V and 2 bases from J, with 11 bases in between. The CDR3 loop spans 15 amino acids. The CDR3 reads CASSLALDSAYEQYF. The CDR3 DNA reads TGTGCCAGCAGCTTAGCCCTGGACAGTGCCTACGAGCAGTACTTC.

This clone was recorded only once. This chain joins TRBV3-1 (or the pseudogene TRBV3-2) and TRBJ1-4; D uncertain. Trimming pared 1 base from V and 8 bases from J, leaving 11 bases between. Germline assignment: CDR1 LGHDT and CDR2 YNNKEL (reference sequence). The CDR3 covers 14 residues. This CDR3 is CASSQGGGGEKLFF. Here the CDR3 DNA reads TGTGCCAGCAGCCAAGGGGGAGGAGGCGAAAAACTGTTTTTT.

The chain recombines TRBV5-5 with TRBJ2-2, with 15 bases identical to TRBD2. After removal of 3 bases from V and 4 bases from J, the junction contained 7 bases not matched to a gene. Germline CDR1 reads SGHKS; CDR2 reads YYEKEE (reference sequence). The CDR3 has 18 residues. CDR3 protein: CASSSKPGLAGGTGELFF. The DNA of the CDR3 is TGTGCCAGCAGCTCGAAACCGGGACTAGCGGGGGGCACCGGGGAGCTGTTTTTT. Together with reference TRBV5-5 and TRBJ2-2, the CDR3 gives the full variable domain: DAGVTQSPTHLIKTRGQQVTLRCSPISGHKSVSWYQQVLGQGPQFIFQYYEKEERGRGNFPDRFSARQFPNYSSELNVNALLLGDSALYLCASSSKPGLAGGTGELFFGEGSRLTVL.

J is TRBJ1-4 and V is TRBV7-9; the D gene is possibly TRBD1 (5 bases). Germline V gene lookup returns CDR1 SEHNR and CDR2 FQNEAQ (reference sequence). The V end was cut by 7 bases, the J end by 7 bases, with 13 bases between. This CDR3 comprises 13 residues. The CDR3 DNA reads as TGTGCCAGCAAAGGAGCGGGGACTGAAAAACTGTTTTTT. It encodes CASKGAGTEKLFF.

The chain joins TRBV7-3 to TRBJ1-1, with D possibly being TRBD1 (6 bases). The CDR3 has 14 residues. Per germline, CDR1 SGHTA and CDR2 FQGTGA. The V and J ends lost 4 bases and 6 bases respectively, with 15 bases between them. In DNA form, the CDR3 reads TGTGCCAGCAGCTCAAACAGGGATGTGGCTGAAGCTTTCTTT. Its protein product is CASSSNRDVAEAFF.

J is TRBJ2-7 and V is TRBV27; 7 bases match TRBD1. The CDR3 is 13 residues long. Per germline, CDR1 MNHEY and CDR2 SMNVEV (reference sequence). Trimming took 7 bases from V and 2 from J; bases not matched to a gene: 5. In DNA, the CDR3 is TGTGCCAGCACCAGGGGGTTCCCCTACGAGCAGTACTTC. This codes for CASTRGFPYEQYF.

The chain carries TRBV13 and TRBJ2-1, with TRBD2 as a possible D gene (5 bases). Germline V CDR1 and CDR2: PRHDT, FYEKMQ (reference sequence). The CDR3 consists of 14 residues. Trimming pared 1 base from V and 1 base from J, leaving 5 bases between. This CDR3 is CASSLAGSYNEQFF. The CDR3 region has the DNA TGTGCCAGCAGCTTAGCGGGATCCTACAATGAGCAGTTCTTC.

The V and J genes are TRBV7-2 and TRBJ2-1; D gene uncertain. Trimming removed 6 bases at V and 0 bases at J, with 12 bases between. The CDR3 has 15 amino acids. Germline V gene data show CDR1 as SGHTA and CDR2 as FQGNSA. The CDR3, as DNA: TGTGCCAGCAGAGCAAGTCTCTACTCCTACAATGAGCAGTTCTTC. Translation: CASRASLYSYNEQFF.

J is TRBJ2-5 and V is TRBV10-2, with TRBD2 identical over 14 bases. J lost 4 bases, V lost 4 bases, and 2 bases had no gene match. CDR1 and CDR2 from the germline V gene are WSHSY and SAAADI. The CDR3 spans 15 residues. The CDR3 protein is CASSVGLAGGETQYF. CDR3 nucleotides: TGCGCCAGCAGTGTCGGACTAGCGGGAGGAGAGACCCAGTACTTC.

V and J are TRBV28 and TRBJ2-5; 9 nucleotides line up with TRBD2. V was clipped by 3 bases and J by 5 bases; unmatched bases: 7. Looked up from germline, CDR1 is MDHEN and CDR2 is SYDVKM. The CDR3 consists of 15 residues. The CDR3 bases are TGTGCCAGCAGTTTTGCGGGGGGGCGCGGGGAGACCCAGTACTTC. It is translated as CASSFAGGRGETQYF.

This chain connects TRBV3-1 (or the pseudogene TRBV3-2) to TRBJ1-2; 7 positions agree with TRBD1. Germline V gene lookup returns CDR1 LGHDT and CDR2 YNNKEL (reference sequence). J lost 0 bases, V lost 2 bases, and 0 bases had no gene match. This CDR3 comprises 14 residues. The CDR3 region has the DNA TGTGCCAGCAGCCAAACAGGGGCTAACTATGGCTACACCTTC. Its protein product is CASSQTGANYGYTF.

The chain employs TRBV27 and TRBJ2-2, with a weak D call TRBD2 (6 bases). The CDR3 is made up of 15 amino acids. CDR1 MNHEY and CDR2 SMNVEV come from the germline V gene (reference sequence). V lost 4 bases to trimming and J lost 7 bases, with 16 bases between them. The CDR3 bases are TGTGCCAGCAGTTCCCGACGTAGACTAGACGGGGAGCTGTTTTTT. Protein product: CASSSRRRLDGELFF.

The rearrangement links TRBV7-9 to TRBJ1-1; 10 positions match TRBD1. Trimming at V came to 4 bases and at J to 5 bases, leaving 10 bases not matched to a gene. From germline, CDR1 is SEHNR and CDR2 FQNEAQ (reference sequence). This CDR3 is built from 16 residues. CDR3 loop: CASSSRQGAPSTEAFF. The CDR3 DNA reads as TGTGCCAGCAGCTCGAGACAGGGGGCCCCGAGTACTGAAGCTTTCTTT.

The table lists this clone with a count of one. V usage is TRBV27 and J usage is TRBJ1-2; 9 nucleotides match TRBD1. Germline loops: CDR1 MNHEY, CDR2 SMNVEV (reference sequence). The V segment lost 4 bases and the J segment 3 bases; nucleotides outside the gene matches: 6. The CDR3 consists of 15 residues. The CDR3 sequence is CASSSPGQGDYGYTF. CDR3 nucleotide sequence: TGTGCCAGCAGTTCCCCGGGACAGGGAGACTATGGCTACACCTTC.

For the CDR3, the DNA is TGTGCCAGCACCCAAAGAGCCCGGGACACTCCCTCGGGCGGGGAGCTGTTTTTT. Its protein is CASTQRARDTPSGGELFF. V usage is TRBV28 and J usage is TRBJ2-2, with a possible D match to TRBD1 (6 bases). The germline V gene has CDR1 MDHEN and CDR2 SYDVKM. V gave up 7 bases and J gave up 7 bases, with 28 bases separating them. The CDR3 is 18 amino acids.

The genes are TRBV5-6 and TRBJ1-1; D is unresolved. Germline-derived CDR1 and CDR2 are SGHDT and YYEEEE. The CDR3 is 15 residues long. With 0 bases removed from V and 6 bases from J, the gap between germline ends came to 15 bases. The CDR3 here is CASSLGIGTGAEAFF. DNA of the CDR3: TGTGCCAGCAGCTTGGGTATTGGCACCGGGGCTGAAGCTTTCTTT.

CDR3 coding DNA: TGTGCCAGTAGTATGGCGACAGGGGGCGGACAGAATGAGCAGTTCTTC. Its protein is CASSMATGGGQNEQFF. The chain is built from TRBV19 and TRBJ2-1; TRBD1 matches at 10 bases. The CDR3 spans 16 residues. V lost 3 bases, J lost 7 bases, and 9 bases stayed unmatched. The germline V gene encodes CDR1 LNHDA and CDR2 SQIVND (reference sequence).

The chain couples TRBV19 to TRBJ2-4, with 8 bases identical to TRBD1. With 5 bases clipped from V and 8 bases from J, the junction kept 8 bases outside the gene matches. The germline CDR1 and CDR2 sequences are LNHDA and SQIVND (reference sequence). The CDR3 runs to 14 residues. The CDR3 sequence is CASSLGQGWDIQYF. The DNA for the CDR3 is TGTGCCAGTAGTCTAGGACAGGGTTGGGACATTCAGTACTTC.

The CDR3 coding sequence is TGTGCCAGCAGCCAGGCACGACAGGGGATTGGGGAGCTGTTTTTT. This gives the protein CASSQARQGIGELFF. The chain recombines TRBV4-2 with TRBJ2-2; 8 bases match TRBD1. Germline CDR1 is LGHNA and CDR2 is YNFKEQ. This CDR3 spans 15 amino acids. The J segment lost 8 bases and the V segment lost 3 bases, leaving 8 bases of the junction unmatched.

The chain couples TRBV5-1 to TRBJ2-7, with D possibly being TRBD2 (6 bases). CDR3 length: 16 amino acids. Trimming stripped 1 base from V and 3 bases from J, with 17 bases between. Per germline, CDR1 SGHRS and CDR2 YFSETQ. The CDR3: CASSLRGGDVNYEQYF. CDR3 sequence (DNA): TGCGCCAGCAGCTTGAGGGGCGGGGATGTGAACTACGAGCAGTACTTC.

This chain links TRBV2 with TRBJ2-5; TRBD1 matches 8 bases. The CDR3 is made up of 13 amino acids. CDR1 and CDR2 from the germline V gene are SNHLY and FYNNEI. Unmatched junction bases numbered 1, after V lost 5 bases and J lost 2 bases. CDR3 protein: CASSRDRQETQYF. DNA of the CDR3: TGTGCCAGCAGTCGGGACAGGCAAGAGACCCAGTACTTC.

In this sample, this clone turned up a few times. The chain has TRBV28 and TRBJ1-1, with 7 bases aligning to TRBD1. This CDR3 region has 14 residues. From germline, CDR1 is MDHEN and CDR2 SYDVKM. J gave up 5 bases and V 7 bases, and 10 bases lay outside the gene matches. Here the CDR3 DNA reads TGTGCCAGCATTCCGACAGGGCAAGGGACTGAAGCTTTCTTT. This sequence encodes CASIPTGQGTEAFF.

V is TRBV5-1 and J is TRBJ1-1, with D tentatively TRBD1 (6 bases). Germline V lookup: CDR1 SGHRS, CDR2 YFSETQ. The CDR3 has 13 residues. V was trimmed by 1 base and J by 6 bases, leaving 10 bases between them. CDR3 nucleotides: TGCGCCAGCAGCTTGCAGGGGTCGGCTGAAGCTTTCTTT. This translates into CASSLQGSAEAFF.

The chain carries TRBV4-1 and TRBJ2-7, with 8 bases identical to TRBD1. The V segment lost 0 bases and the J segment 5 bases; nucleotides outside the gene matches: 9. This CDR3 spans 16 amino acids. Germline-derived CDR1 and CDR2 are MGHRA and YSYEKL. The chain's CDR3 is CASSQEWAGGPHEQYF. The CDR3, as DNA: TGCGCCAGCAGCCAAGAGTGGGCAGGGGGCCCCCACGAGCAGTACTTC.